This T cell receptor beta chain was recorded in a study of blood T cells in healthy people across ages. Overall study findings and caveats: Versus aged donors, long-lived donors had higher diversity and more naive CD4+ cells.

Primers used in a second PCR of roughly 6 to 12 cycles were a sample-barcoded 5' primer and a J-beta primer mix. TCRdb re-called the 5' RACE reads through MiXCR, storing one row per CDR3 protein. The repertoire holds about 1.4 million distinct CDR3 sequences, with 59% as singletons. The length of the CDR3 is 16 residues. Looked up from germline, CDR1 is LGHNA and CDR2 is YSLEER. Note on this clonotype: Its antigen remains unidentified.

The sequenced material came from blood. The genes are TRBV4-3 and TRBJ2-5; TRBD1 is a possible D gene (5 bases). The J call may be in error: the DNA end matches TRBJ2-7 better. The sequence came from a man aged 18-30 years in good health. The CDR3 reads CASSQVRAGNPLEQYF. In nucleotides, the CDR3 is TGCGCCAGCAGCCAAGTCCGGGCAGGGAATCCCCTCGAGCAGTACTTC.